Listed below are T cell receptor beta chains from one sample, sequenced in a study of CD8+ T cells in alopecia areata. Here immunoSEQ multiplex PCR was the method, and the copy in TCRdb shows in-frame clones only, minus some. Of under 200,000 clones listed, about three fifths were seen once; the top ten hold over 0.85%. This specimen was CD4+ T cells sorted from blood, taken at week 4, from a patient treated with tofacitinib. These receptors all come from a human donor with alopecia areata. Both conserved end residues are part of each CDR3. D genes are given only for firm matches. Clone size is stated in some rows and not others, as once, few, many or a class when expanded.

v_call	j_call	clone_size	d_call	cdr3_nt	cdr3_aa
TRBV7-2	TRBJ2-5	.	TRBD2	TGTGCCACCACTAGCGGGGGCAGGGAGACCCAGTACTTC	CATTSGGRETQYF
TRBV2	TRBJ2-6	.	TRBD1	TGTGCCAGCAGTCCCCGCCGGGACAGGCATTCTGGGGCCAACGTCCTGACTTTC	CASSPRRDRHSGANVLTF
TRBV10-3	TRBJ1-2	.	.	TGTGCCATCAGTGAGTCAGAAGGCTACACCTTC	CAISESEGYTF
TRBV7-9	TRBJ2-7	.	.	TGTGCCAGCAGCTTTGGGGGGAGCTCCTACGAGCAGTACTTC	CASSFGGSSYEQYF
TRBV7-8	TRBJ2-3	many	TRBD2	TGTGCCAGCAGCAGACTCGGGACGACTAGCACGCAGTATTTT	CASSRLGTTSTQYF
TRBV15	TRBJ1-2	.	.	TGTGCCACCAGCAGAGATATCGGGGATAGGGACTATGGCTACACCTTC	CATSRDIGDRDYGYTF
TRBV6-1	TRBJ1-1	once	.	TGTGCCAGCAGTGAATACGGCGACCGATGGACTGAAGCTTTCTTT	CASSEYGDRWTEAFF
TRBV7-3	TRBJ2-1	.	TRBD2	TGTGCCAGCAGCCCCCAGCCCGGGACTAGCTCCGATGAGCAGTTCTTC	CASSPQPGTSSDEQFF
TRBV29-1	TRBJ1-2	.	TRBD1	TGCAGCGTTGGGACAGGGTTCGGATATGGCTACACCTTC	CSVGTGFGYGYTF
TRBV4-2	TRBJ1-1	.	TRBD1	TGTGCCAGCAGCCAAGGGGACAGACCGAACACTGAAGCTTTCTTT	CASSQGDRPNTEAFF
TRBV11-2	TRBJ1-2	.	.	TGTGCCAGCAGCCCAAACAGGGAGGGCTACACCTTC	CASSPNREGYTF
TRBV7-2	TRBJ2-5	.	.	TGTGCCAGCCGAGCCCCGGGCAGCCAAGAGACCCAGTACTTC	CASRAPGSQETQYF
TRBV30	TRBJ1-6	few	.	TGTGCCTGGAGTGTGAAGGGGCTCGATTCACCCCTCCACTTT	CAWSVKGLDSPLHF
TRBV29-1	TRBJ2-6	once	.	TGCAGCGTTGACTCCGGGTCTGGGGCCAACGTCCTGACTTTC	CSVDSGSGANVLTF
TRBV30	TRBJ1-4	.	.	TGTGCCTGGAGTGTACCGATTAATGAAAAACTGTTTTTT	CAWSVPINEKLFF
TRBV30	TRBJ1-2	.	.	TGTGCCTGGGGGCACTCTAACTATGGCTACACCTTC	CAWGHSNYGYTF
TRBV7-2	TRBJ1-2	.	.	TGTGCCAGCAGTCCCCAACGGTGGACACCCTATGGCTACACCTTC	CASSPQRWTPYGYTF
TRBV4-2	TRBJ1-5	.	.	TGTGCCAGCAGCCAAGAGTCCGGACGGAATCTGGGGGCCCAGCATTTT	CASSQESGRNLGAQHF
TRBV29-1	TRBJ1-2	.	.	TGCAGCGTTTTTAGAGATTTCTATGGCTACACCTTC	CSVFRDFYGYTF
TRBV27	TRBJ1-1	.	.	TGTGCCAGCAGTTTGGTCAGGGGGAACACTGAAGCTTTCTTT	CASSLVRGNTEAFF
TRBV29-1	TRBJ2-5	few	.	TGCAGCGTGAATCAGGGGGGTGAGACCCAGTACTTC	CSVNQGGETQYF
TRBV27	TRBJ2-7	.	.	TGTGCCAGCGCCCTGGCCATGGGGACGTCCTACGAGCAGTACTTC	CASALAMGTSYEQYF
TRBV5-1	TRBJ1-1	few	.	TGCGCCAGCAGCTTGGAACGAACGGGGAACACTGAAGCTTTCTTT	CASSLERTGNTEAFF
TRBV29-1	TRBJ1-2	.	.	TGCAGCGTAGTACTTCTCCGTGAGACACCCTATGGCTACACCTTC	CSVVLLRETPYGYTF
TRBV5-1	TRBJ2-5	.	TRBD1	TGCGCCAGCAGCACGGGGACAGGGGGCGCAGAAGAGACCCAGTACTTC	CASSTGTGGAEETQYF